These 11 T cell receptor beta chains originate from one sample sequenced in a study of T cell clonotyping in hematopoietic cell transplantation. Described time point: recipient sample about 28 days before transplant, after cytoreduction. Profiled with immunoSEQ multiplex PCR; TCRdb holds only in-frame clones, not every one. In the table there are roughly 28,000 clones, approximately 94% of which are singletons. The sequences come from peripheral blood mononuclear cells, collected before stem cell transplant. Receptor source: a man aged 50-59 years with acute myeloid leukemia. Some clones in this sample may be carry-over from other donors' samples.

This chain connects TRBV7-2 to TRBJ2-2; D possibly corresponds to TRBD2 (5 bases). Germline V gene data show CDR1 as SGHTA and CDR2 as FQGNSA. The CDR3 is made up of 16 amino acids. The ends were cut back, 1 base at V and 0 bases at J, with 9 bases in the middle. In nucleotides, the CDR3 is TGTGCCAGCAGCTTAGAGCTAGCTCCGAACACCGGGGAGCTGTTTTTT. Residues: CASSLELAPNTGELFF.

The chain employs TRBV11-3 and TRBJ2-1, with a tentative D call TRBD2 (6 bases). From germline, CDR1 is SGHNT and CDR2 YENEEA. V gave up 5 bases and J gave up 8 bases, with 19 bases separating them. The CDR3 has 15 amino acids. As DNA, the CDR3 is TGTGCCAGCAGCCGATCTAGTTTATGGGAGGATGAGCAGTTCTTC. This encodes CASSRSSLWEDEQFF.

The CDR3 sequence: CASSFSWDSRTEILLQYF. DNA of the CDR3: TGTGCCAGCAGTTTCAGCTGGGATTCTAGGACCGAAATACTTCTGCAGTATTTT. This sequence joins TRBV28 and TRBJ2-3; D not certain. This CDR3 contains 18 residues. Trimming left V 3 bases short and J 11 bases short, with 30 bases between. Germline CDR1 reads MDHEN; CDR2 reads SYDVKM.

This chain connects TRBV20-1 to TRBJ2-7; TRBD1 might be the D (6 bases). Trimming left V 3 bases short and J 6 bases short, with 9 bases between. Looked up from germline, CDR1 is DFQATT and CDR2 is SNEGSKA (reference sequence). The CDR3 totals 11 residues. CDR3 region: CSASRGREQYF. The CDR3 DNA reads TGCAGTGCTAGCAGGGGTCGCGAGCAGTACTTC.

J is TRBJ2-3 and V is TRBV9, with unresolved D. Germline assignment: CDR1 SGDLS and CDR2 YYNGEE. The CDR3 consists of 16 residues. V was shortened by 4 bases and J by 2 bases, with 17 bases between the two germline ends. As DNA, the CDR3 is TGTGCCAGCAGCCCCCGACCGCAGCCATTCACAGATACGCAGTATTTT. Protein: CASSPRPQPFTDTQYF.

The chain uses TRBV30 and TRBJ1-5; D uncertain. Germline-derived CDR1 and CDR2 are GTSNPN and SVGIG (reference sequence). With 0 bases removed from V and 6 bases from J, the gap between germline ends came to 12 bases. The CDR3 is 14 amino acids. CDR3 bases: TGTGCCTGGAGTGTACGCTCCGGAGGTCAGCCCCAGCATTTT. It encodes CAWSVRSGGQPQHF. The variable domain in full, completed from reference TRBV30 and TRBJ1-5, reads SQTIHQWPATLVQPVGSPLSLECTVEGTSNPNLYWYRQAAGRGLQLLFYSVGIGQISSEVPQNLSASRPQDRQFILSSKKLLLSDSGFYLCAWSVRSGGQPQHFGDGTRLSIL.

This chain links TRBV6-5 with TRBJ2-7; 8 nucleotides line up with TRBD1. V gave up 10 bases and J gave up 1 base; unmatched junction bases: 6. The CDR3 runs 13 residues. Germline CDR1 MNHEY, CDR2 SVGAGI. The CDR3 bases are TGTGCCACCGAGGACAGGGCATCCTACGAGCAGTACTTC. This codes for CATEDRASYEQYF.

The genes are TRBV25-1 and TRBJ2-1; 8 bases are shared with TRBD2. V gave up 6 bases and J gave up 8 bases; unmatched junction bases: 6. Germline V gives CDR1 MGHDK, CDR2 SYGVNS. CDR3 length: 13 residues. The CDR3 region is CASRTPGGDEQFF. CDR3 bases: TGTGCCAGCAGGACCCCGGGAGGGGATGAGCAGTTCTTC.

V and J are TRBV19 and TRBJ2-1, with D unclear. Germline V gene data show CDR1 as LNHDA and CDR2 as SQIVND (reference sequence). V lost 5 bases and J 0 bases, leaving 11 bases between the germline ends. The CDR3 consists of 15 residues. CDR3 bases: TGTGCCAGTAGTCACCTGGCCGGCTCCTACAATGAGCAGTTCTTC. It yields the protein CASSHLAGSYNEQFF.

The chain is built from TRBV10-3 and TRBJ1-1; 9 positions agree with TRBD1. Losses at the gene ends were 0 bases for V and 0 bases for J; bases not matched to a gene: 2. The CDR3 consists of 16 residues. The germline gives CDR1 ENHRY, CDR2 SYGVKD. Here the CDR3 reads CAISESTGGVNTEAFF. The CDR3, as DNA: TGTGCCATCAGTGAGTCAACAGGGGGCGTGAACACTGAAGCTTTCTTT.

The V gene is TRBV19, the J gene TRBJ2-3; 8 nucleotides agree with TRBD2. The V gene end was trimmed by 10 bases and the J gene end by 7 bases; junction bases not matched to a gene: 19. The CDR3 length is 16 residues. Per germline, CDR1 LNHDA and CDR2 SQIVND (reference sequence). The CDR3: CATQRGVSGGSNTQYF. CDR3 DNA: TGTGCCACACAAAGGGGGGTCAGCGGGGGATCCAATACGCAGTATTTT.